The T cell receptor (beta chain) under discussion was sequenced for a study of cytomegalovirus exposure and HLA in healthy donors. For the study at large: Researchers found that around 80% of 350 to 500 genotyped donors fell within the Caucasian-associated ancestry cluster.

V was trimmed by 0 bases and J by 0 bases, leaving 10 bases between them. Germline CDR1 and CDR2: SGHNT and YENEEA. The CDR3 loop spans 16 amino acids. PCR involved 60 Vbeta and 13 Jbeta primers. Repertoires were generated with immunoSEQ multiplex PCR, while TCRdb's copy carries only in-frame clones and drops some. The data show about 130,000 clones, with 80% to 85% seen just once and 0.6% to 0.7% held by the top ten. The V gene is TRBV11-3, the J gene TRBJ2-3; D is possibly TRBD1 (5 bases). This TCR was recovered from a man aged 18 to 30 in good health and CMV-seronegative. The sequencing input was PBMCs. DNA for the CDR3: TGTGCCAGCAGCTTAGATCGCCCAGGGAGCACAGATACGCAGTATTTT. Encoded protein: CASSLDRPGSTDTQYF.